A single sample gave rise to the 4 T cell receptor beta chains below, sequenced in a study of blood T cell repertoires in COVID-19. This table comes from immunoSEQ multiplex PCR, and its TCRdb copy is limited to in-frame clones, with some not included. The sample gives about 380,000 clones, roughly 91% of which show up once; around 1.2% is in the top ten. Sequencing was carried out using PBMCs or T cells enriched from blood (not recorded which). The receptors here all came from a woman between 18 and 30 years old who had recovered from COVID-19.

To note about this clone: A junction end diverges from the germline sequence, so it may reflect a read error. The rearrangement uses TRBV2 and TRBJ2-7; D is possibly TRBD1 (5 bases). This CDR3 is built from 14 residues. Germline V gene lookup returns CDR1 SNHLY and CDR2 FYNNEI. The CDR3 DNA reads as TGTGCCAGCAGAGAAGACAGAAACTCCTACGAGCAGTACTTC. This gives the protein CASREDRNSYEQYF.

Worth noting for this clone: The sample has other DNA sequences that encode this CDR3 too. The chain recombines TRBV19 with TRBJ2-7; D is ambiguous. Trimming removed 3 bases at V and 0 bases at J, with 9 bases between. There are 14 residues in the CDR3. Germline V lookup: CDR1 LNHDA, CDR2 SQIVND (reference sequence). CDR3 residues: CASSIVGSSYEQYF. The DNA of the CDR3 is TGTGCCAGTAGTATTGTTGGCAGCTCCTACGAGCAGTACTTC.

This rearrangement joins TRBV19 to TRBJ2-3; 8 nucleotides match TRBD2. Germline V gene lookup returns CDR1 LNHDA and CDR2 SQIVND (reference sequence). This CDR3 has 17 residues. J gave up 4 bases and V 3 bases, and 12 bases lay outside the gene matches. The CDR3, as DNA: TGTGCCAGTAGTATTGAAAGGGTCGGGGGGGCCGCAGATACGCAGTATTTT. Protein sequence: CASSIERVGGAADTQYF.

The genes are TRBV2 and TRBJ2-3, with D unclear. Germline assignment: CDR1 SNHLY and CDR2 FYNNEI. The CDR3 is made up of 14 amino acids. Trimming pared 8 bases from V and 6 bases from J, leaving 18 bases between. The chain's CDR3 is CASVGSSRLDTQYF. The CDR3 region has the DNA TGTGCCAGCGTTGGGTCTAGTCGTCTCGATACGCAGTATTTT.